This T cell receptor beta chain derives from a study of blood T cell repertoires in COVID-19. Study as a whole: Samples came from the United States, Italy and Spain, spanning acute and convalescent COVID-19. Sources were T cells, B-cell-depleted T cells, or PBMCs; the material itself was cDNA or gDNA.

Original handling: By means of reference gene primer amplification, nucleated cell counts were estimated. Clones were sequenced by immunoSEQ multiplex PCR, and TCRdb holds only the in-frame ones, with some missing. Clonal size and the V and J genes are those of that table, whereas D and trimming came from the DNA. The sample lists under 250,000 clones; 80% to 85% were seen once. This clone has a handful of counts. The Seattle patients, enrolled during active infection, were followed longitudinally. The receptor was derived from a woman in her seventies with COVID-19, enrolled during active disease. Sequencing was performed on peripheral blood.

The CDR3 sequence is CASSSGQSATNEKLFF. The DNA for the CDR3 is TGTGCCAGCAGTTCAGGACAGTCTGCAACTAATGAAAAACTGTTTTTT. This chain links TRBV25-1 with TRBJ1-4; D may be TRBD1 (6 bases). CDR3 length: 16 residues. CDR1 and CDR2 from the germline V gene are MGHDK and SYGVNS. The ends were cut back, 5 bases at V and 0 bases at J, with 13 bases in the middle.